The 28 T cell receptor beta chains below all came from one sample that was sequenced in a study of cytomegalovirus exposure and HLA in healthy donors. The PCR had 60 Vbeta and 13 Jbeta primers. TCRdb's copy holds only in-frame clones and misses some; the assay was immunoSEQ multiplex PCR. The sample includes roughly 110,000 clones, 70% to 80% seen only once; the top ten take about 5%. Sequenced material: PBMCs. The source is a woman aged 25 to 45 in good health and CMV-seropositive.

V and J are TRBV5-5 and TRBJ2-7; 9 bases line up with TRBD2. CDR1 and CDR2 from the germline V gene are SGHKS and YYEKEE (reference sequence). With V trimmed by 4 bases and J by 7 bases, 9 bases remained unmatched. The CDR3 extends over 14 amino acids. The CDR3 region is CASSAGTSRGEQYF. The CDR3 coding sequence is TGTGCCAGCAGCGCCGGGACTAGCAGGGGGGAGCAGTACTTC.

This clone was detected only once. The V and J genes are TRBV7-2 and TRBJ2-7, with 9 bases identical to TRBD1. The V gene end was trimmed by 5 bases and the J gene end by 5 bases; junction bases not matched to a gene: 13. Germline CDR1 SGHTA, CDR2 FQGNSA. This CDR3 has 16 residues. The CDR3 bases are TGTGCCAGCAGCAAACAGACCGGGACAGGGCTCAACGAGCAGTACTTC. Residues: CASSKQTGTGLNEQYF.

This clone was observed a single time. Here the CDR3 DNA reads TGTGCCAGCAGCTTAGCCGGGATCACCTATGGCTACACCTTC. Amino acids: CASSLAGITYGYTF. This chain connects TRBV7-2 to TRBJ1-2; the D is unclear. Between the trimmed V and J ends, which lost 0 bases and 4 bases, there was a span of 9 bases. The V gene's germline CDR1 is SGHTA and CDR2 FQGNSA. This CDR3 has 14 amino acids.

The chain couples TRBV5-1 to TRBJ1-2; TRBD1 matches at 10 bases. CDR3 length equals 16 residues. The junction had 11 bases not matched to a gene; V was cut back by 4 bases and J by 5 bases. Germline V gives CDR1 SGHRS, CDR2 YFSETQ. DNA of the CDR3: TGCGCCAGCAGCCAAGACCCCGGGACAGGGGTTTATGGCTACACCTTC. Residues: CASSQDPGTGVYGYTF.

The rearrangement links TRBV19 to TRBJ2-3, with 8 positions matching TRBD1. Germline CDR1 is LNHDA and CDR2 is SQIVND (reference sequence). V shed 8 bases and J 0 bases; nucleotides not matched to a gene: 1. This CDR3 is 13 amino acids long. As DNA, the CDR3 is TGTGCCAGTCACAGGGGGAGCACAGATACGCAGTATTTT. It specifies CASHRGSTDTQYF.

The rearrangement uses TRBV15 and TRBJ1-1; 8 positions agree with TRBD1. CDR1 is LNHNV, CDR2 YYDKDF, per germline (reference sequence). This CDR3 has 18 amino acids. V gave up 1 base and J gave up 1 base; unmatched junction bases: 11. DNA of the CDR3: TGTGCCACCAGCAGAGTTCCGACAGGGGAGGGTCCGAACACTGAAGCTTTCTTT. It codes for CATSRVPTGEGPNTEAFF.

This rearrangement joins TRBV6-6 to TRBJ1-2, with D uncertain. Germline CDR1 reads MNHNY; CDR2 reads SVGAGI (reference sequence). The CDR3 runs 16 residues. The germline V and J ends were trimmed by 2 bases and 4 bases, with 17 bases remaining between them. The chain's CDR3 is CASSYPSRGGSYGYTF. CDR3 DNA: TGTGCCAGCAGTTACCCCAGTCGGGGTGGGAGCTATGGCTACACCTTC.

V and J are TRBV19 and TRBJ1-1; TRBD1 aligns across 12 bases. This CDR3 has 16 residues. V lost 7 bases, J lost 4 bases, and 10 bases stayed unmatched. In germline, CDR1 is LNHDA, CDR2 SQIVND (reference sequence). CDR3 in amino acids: CASIRDRGRRSTEAFF. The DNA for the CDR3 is TGTGCCAGTATCCGGGACAGGGGGCGACGGAGCACTGAAGCTTTCTTT. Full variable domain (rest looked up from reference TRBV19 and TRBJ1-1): DGGITQSPKYLFRKEGQNVTLSCEQNLNHDAMYWYRQDPGQGLRLIYYSQIVNDFQKGDIAEGYSVSREKKESFPLTVTSAQKNPTAFYLCASIRDRGRRSTEAFFGQGTRLTVV.

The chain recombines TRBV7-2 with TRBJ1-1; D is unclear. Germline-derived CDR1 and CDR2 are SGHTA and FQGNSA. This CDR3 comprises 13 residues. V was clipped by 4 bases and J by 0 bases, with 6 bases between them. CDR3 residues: CASSSYMNTEAFF. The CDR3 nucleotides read TGTGCCAGCAGCTCTTACATGAACACTGAAGCTTTCTTT. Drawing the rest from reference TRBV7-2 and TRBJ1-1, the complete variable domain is GAGVSQSPSNKVTEKGKDVELRCDPISGHTALYWYRQSLGQGLEFLIYFQGNSAPDKSGLPSDRFSAERTGGSVSTLTIQRTQQEDSAVYLCASSSYMNTEAFFGQGTRLTVV.

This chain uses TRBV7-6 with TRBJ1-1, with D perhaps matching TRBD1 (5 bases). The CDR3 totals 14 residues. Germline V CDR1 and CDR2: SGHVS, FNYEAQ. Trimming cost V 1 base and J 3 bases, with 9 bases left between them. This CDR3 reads CASSLDGRDTEAFF. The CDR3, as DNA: TGTGCCAGCAGCTTAGATGGCAGGGACACTGAAGCTTTCTTT. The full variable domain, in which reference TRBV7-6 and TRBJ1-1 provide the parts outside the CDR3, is GAGVSQSPRYKVTKRGQDVALRCDPISGHVSLYWYRQALGQGPEFLTYFNYEAQQDKSGLPNDRFSAERPEGSISTLTIQRTEQRDSAMYRCASSLDGRDTEAFFGQGTRLTVV.

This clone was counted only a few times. The CDR3 loop reads CASSLDPGWVSGANVLTF. DNA for the CDR3: TGTGCCAGCAGCTTGGACCCAGGGTGGGTTTCTGGGGCCAACGTCCTGACTTTC. The genes are TRBV5-4 and TRBJ2-6; the D gene is possibly TRBD1 (5 bases). In germline, CDR1 is SGHNT, CDR2 YYREEE (reference sequence). V was clipped by 0 bases and J by 1 base, with 14 bases between them. CDR3 length: 18 residues.

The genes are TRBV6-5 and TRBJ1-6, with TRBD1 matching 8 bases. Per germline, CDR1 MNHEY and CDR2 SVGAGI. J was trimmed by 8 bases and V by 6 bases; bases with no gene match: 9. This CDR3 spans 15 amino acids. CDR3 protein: CASSRDRPEDSPLHF. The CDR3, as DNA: TGTGCCAGCAGCCGGGACAGGCCGGAAGATTCACCCCTCCACTTT.

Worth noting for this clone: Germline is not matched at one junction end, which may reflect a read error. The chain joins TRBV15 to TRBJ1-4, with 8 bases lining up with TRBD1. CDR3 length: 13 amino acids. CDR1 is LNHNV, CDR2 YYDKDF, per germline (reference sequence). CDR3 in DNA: TGTGCCACCAGCACGGCAGGGGGCGAAAAACTGGTTTTT. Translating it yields CATSTAGGEKLVF.

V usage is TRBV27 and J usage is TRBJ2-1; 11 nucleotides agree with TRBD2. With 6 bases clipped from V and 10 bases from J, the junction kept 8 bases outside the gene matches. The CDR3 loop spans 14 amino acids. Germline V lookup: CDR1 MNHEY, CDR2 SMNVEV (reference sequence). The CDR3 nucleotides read TGTGCCAGCAGGACTAGCGGGGTGTACGACGAGCAGTTCTTC. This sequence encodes CASRTSGVYDEQFF.

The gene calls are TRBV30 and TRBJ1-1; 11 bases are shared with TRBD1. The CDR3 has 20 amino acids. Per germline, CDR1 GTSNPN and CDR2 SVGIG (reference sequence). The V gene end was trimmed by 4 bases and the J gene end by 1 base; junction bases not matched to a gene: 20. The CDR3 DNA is TGTGCCTGGATGGGGGGGACAGGGGGAGACAAAATCGACCGGAACACTGAAGCTTTCTTT. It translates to CAWMGGTGGDKIDRNTEAFF. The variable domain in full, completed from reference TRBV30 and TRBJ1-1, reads SQTIHQWPATLVQPVGSPLSLECTVEGTSNPNLYWYRQAAGRGLQLLFYSVGIGQISSEVPQNLSASRPQDRQFILSSKKLLLSDSGFYLCAWMGGTGGDKIDRNTEAFFGQGTRLTVV.

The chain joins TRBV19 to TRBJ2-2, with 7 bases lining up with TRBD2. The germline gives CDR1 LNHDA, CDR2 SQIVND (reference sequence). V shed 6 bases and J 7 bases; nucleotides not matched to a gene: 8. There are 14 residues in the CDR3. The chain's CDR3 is CASSQRLAIGELFF. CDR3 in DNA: TGTGCCAGTAGCCAGAGACTAGCAATCGGGGAGCTGTTTTTT.

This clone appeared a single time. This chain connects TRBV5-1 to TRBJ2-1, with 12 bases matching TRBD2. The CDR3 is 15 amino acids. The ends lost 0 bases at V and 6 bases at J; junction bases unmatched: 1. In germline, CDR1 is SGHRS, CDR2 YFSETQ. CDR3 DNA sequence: TGCGCCAGCAGCTTGGAACTAGCGGGGGGCAATGAGCAGTTCTTC. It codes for CASSLELAGGNEQFF.

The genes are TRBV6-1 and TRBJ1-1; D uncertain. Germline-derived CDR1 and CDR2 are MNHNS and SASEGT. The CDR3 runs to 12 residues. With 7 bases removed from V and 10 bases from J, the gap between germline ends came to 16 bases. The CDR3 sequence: CASILWVSGAFF. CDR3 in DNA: TGTGCCAGCATCCTTTGGGTATCAGGAGCTTTCTTT.

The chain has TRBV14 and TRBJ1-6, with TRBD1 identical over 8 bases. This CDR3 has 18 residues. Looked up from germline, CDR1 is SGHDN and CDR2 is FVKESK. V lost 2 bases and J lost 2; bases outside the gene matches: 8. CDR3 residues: CASSQRRNRGTYNSPLHF. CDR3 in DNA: TGTGCCAGCAGCCAACGACGGAACAGGGGGACCTATAATTCACCCCTCCACTTT.

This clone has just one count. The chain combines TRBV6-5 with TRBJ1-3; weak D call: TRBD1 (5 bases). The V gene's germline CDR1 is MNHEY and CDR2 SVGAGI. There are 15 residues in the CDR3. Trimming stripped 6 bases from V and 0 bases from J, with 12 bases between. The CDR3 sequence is CASSLGVHSGNTIYF. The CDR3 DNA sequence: TGTGCCAGCAGCCTAGGGGTCCACTCTGGAAACACCATATATTTT.

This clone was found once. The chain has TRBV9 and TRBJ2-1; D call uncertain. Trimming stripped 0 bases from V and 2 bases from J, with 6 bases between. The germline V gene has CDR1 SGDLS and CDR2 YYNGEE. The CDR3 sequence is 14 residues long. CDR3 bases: TGTGCCAGCAGCGTAGCGGGTACCTACAATGAGCAGTTCTTC. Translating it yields CASSVAGTYNEQFF.

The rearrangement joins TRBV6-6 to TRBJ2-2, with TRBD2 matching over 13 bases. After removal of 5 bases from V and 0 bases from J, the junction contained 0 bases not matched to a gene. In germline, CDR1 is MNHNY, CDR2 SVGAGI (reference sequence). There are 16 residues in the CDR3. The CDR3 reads CASSGTSGTNTGELFF. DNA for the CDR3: TGTGCCAGCAGTGGGACTAGCGGGACGAACACCGGGGAGCTGTTTTTT.

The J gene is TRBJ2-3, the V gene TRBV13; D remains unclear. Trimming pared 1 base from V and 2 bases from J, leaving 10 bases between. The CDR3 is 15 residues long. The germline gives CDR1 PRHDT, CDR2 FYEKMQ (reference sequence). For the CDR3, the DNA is TGTGCCAGCAGCTTAGTCAGGATTCCCACAGATACGCAGTATTTT. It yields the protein CASSLVRIPTDTQYF.

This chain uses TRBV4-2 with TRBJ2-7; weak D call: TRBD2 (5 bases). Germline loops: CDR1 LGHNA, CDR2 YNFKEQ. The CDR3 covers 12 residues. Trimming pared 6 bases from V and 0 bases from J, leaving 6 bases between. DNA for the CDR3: TGTGCCAGCAGGGGGAGCTCCTACGAGCAGTACTTC. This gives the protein CASRGSSYEQYF.

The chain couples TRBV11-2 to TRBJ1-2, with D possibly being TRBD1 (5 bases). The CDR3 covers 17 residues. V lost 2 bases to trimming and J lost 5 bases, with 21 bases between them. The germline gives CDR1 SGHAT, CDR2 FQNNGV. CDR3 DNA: TGTGCCAGCAGCTTAAGGGGAATCGACGGTTCGCGGTATGGCTACACCTTC. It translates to CASSLRGIDGSRYGYTF.

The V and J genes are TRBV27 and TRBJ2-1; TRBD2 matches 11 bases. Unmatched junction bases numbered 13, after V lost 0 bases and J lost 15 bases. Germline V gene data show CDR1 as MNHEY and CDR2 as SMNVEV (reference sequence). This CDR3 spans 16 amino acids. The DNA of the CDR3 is TGTGCCAGCAGTTTATCCCTCCTAGCGGGGGGAGCCTTAAGGTTCTTC. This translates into CASSLSLLAGGALRFF.

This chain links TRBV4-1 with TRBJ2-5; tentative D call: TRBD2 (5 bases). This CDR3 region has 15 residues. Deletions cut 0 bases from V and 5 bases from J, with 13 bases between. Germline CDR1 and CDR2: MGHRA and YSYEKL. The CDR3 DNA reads TGCGCCAGCAGCCAAGAATATCGGGGTGCGGAGACCCAGTACTTC. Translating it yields CASSQEYRGAETQYF.

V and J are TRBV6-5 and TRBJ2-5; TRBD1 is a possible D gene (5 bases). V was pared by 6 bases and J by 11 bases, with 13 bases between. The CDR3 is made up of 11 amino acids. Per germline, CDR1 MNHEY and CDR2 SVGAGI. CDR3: CASRNIGVQYF. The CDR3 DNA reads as TGTGCCAGCAGGAACATAGGGGTGCAGTACTTC.